This T cell receptor (beta chain) was documented in a study of blood T cell repertoires in COVID-19 (dated by TCRdb to about 2020). Regarding the complete study: The collaborator samples originated in the United States, Italy and Spain and spanned the acute and convalescent phases of COVID-19. The material from the prospective study consisted of cDNA or gDNA derived from T cells, B-cell-depleted T cells, or PBMCs. The dataset comprised deeply sampled blood TCRbeta repertoires from subjects exposed to, actively infected with, or recovered from COVID-19. The repertoires were made available in a free public database intended to serve as a resource for research on the immune response to SARS-CoV-2. Samples came from the ongoing ImmuneRACE study (first 160 participants) plus 1,254 subjects from 6 global collaborators. A de-identified subject ID, COVID-19 status, age in years and sex were almost always included in the sample metadata. HLA class I and class II types, where available, came from metadata supplied by the sample provider rather than from assay-based typing. Results and caveats for the whole study, not just this receptor: How much clinical and demographic metadata was included differed by source and by participant, and the metadata was provided uncurated.

TCRbeta CDR3 regions were amplified from genomic DNA by means of the immunoSEQ Assay, a bias-controlled multiplex PCR. Turning to the authors' computational methods: The number of nucleated cells in each sample was estimated from the amplification of reference gene primers within the assay. To quantify the absolute abundance of each unique TCRbeta CDR3 rearrangement, sequence reads were collapsed and filtered. Productive Simpson clonality was computed per sample as the square root of Simpson's diversity index over productive rearrangements. Sourced from immuneACCESS, this table was stored by TCRdb with only in-frame sequences that have V and J called. A share of the clones is absent; for the studies checked, an unresolved V gene accounts for under half, and the remainder has no known explanation. V and J calls and clone size follow that table, whereas D and trimming were derived from the DNA. The sample table contains 75,000 to 100,000 clones; only one count was recorded for roughly 89% of them. The top ten hold roughly 15% of the sample.

In its sample, this clone was seen a few times. No antigen is known for it. No base quality values were provided; no much bigger clone lies one nucleotide off. The junction carries 16 bases between V and J, which are trimmed by 8 bases and 5 bases respectively. The CDR3 numbers 15 residues from cysteine through phenylalanine. Here the CDR3 DNA is all that survives: 45 bases in frame from base 1. Sequences SNHLY (CDR1) and FYNNEI (CDR2) are obtained from the germline V gene. Whole blood was collected in K2EDTA tubes by collaborating institutions according to the institutions' own protocols. Collaborator samples were shipped for TCRbeta analysis as frozen whole blood, isolated PBMCs, or DNA extracted from either sample type.

This sequence originates from a human donor in a cohort sampled during active COVID-19. The chain is encoded by TRBV2 joined to TRBJ1-6; the D gene is perhaps TRBD1, from 6 matching bases. The sequenced material came from peripheral blood. The nucleotides read TGTGCCAGCGGATCGGGACAAACCGATAATTCACCCCTCCACTTT. Its coded protein is CASGSGQTDNSPLHF. Where the CDR3 stops, the reference TRBV2 and TRBJ1-6 genes take over; the full variable domain is EPEVTQTPSHQVTQMGQEVILRCVPISNHLYFYWYRQILGQKVEFLVSFYNNEISEKSEIFDDQFSVERPDGSNFTLKIRSTKLEDSAMYFCASGSGQTDNSPLHFGNGTRLTVT.